These 13 T cell receptor beta chains originate from one sample sequenced in a study of preoperative IRX-2 immunotherapy in early breast cancer (dated 2019 in TCRdb). In the paper's terms, the treatment or condition label means: preoperative locoregional IRX-2 cytokine immunotherapy. The library was produced with the immunoSEQ multiplex PCR assay. TCRdb retrieved this table from immuneACCESS and kept in-frame rearrangements only. Not all clones are present; in checked studies, unresolved V genes account for under half, and no reason is known for the remainder. The sample contains 5,000 to 6,500 clones, about 61% of them found a single time. Roughly 11% of the sample belongs to the ten largest clones. The sample was tumor tissue, taken before IRX-2 immunotherapy. The receptors here all came from a human donor with breast cancer.

The rearrangement uses TRBV18 and TRBJ1-1; 8 bases are shared with TRBD1. This CDR3 region has 13 residues. The J segment lost 11 bases and the V segment lost 6 bases, leaving 11 bases of the junction unmatched. CDR1 KGHSH and CDR2 LQKENI come from the germline V gene. The CDR3 nucleotides are TGTGCCAGCTCTCAGGAGGACAGGGCCCATGCTTTCTTT. It yields the protein CASSQEDRAHAFF.

This chain connects TRBV5-1 to TRBJ2-7; D is possibly TRBD2 (6 bases). Per germline, CDR1 SGHRS and CDR2 YFSETQ. Trimming removed 3 bases from V and 1 base from J, with 14 bases in between. The CDR3 totals 15 residues. In nucleotides, the CDR3 is TGCGCCAGCAGCTCTGGGGACGGACTATCCTACGAGCAGTACTTC. The encoded protein is CASSSGDGLSYEQYF.

This chain joins TRBV6-8 and TRBJ2-1; TRBD2 matches at 8 bases. CDR1 is MNHGY, CDR2 SAAAGT, per germline. After removal of 6 bases from V and 9 bases from J, the junction contained 10 bases not matched to a gene. This CDR3 comprises 14 residues. The CDR3 DNA is TGTGCCAGCAGACCTGGACTAGCTAACGGTGAGCAGTTCTTC. Its translation: CASRPGLANGEQFF.

V gene TRBV28 combines with J gene TRBJ1-5; unclear D gene. The CDR3 consists of 12 residues. Looked up from germline, CDR1 is MDHEN and CDR2 is SYDVKM. The CDR3 DNA reads TGTGTCAGTTCTCTGTCGGCTCAGCCCCAGCATTTT. Protein sequence: CVSSLSAQPQHF.

The rearrangement links TRBV28 to TRBJ2-7, with D perhaps assigned TRBD1 or TRBD2 (5 bases each). This CDR3 is 16 amino acids long. V was trimmed by 6 bases and J by 3 bases, leaving 21 bases between them. In germline, CDR1 is MDHEN, CDR2 SYDVKM. This CDR3 reads CASSSPQPGPNYEQYF. The CDR3 nucleotides are TGTGCCAGCAGCTCCCCCCAGCCGGGACCGAACTACGAGCAGTACTTC.

The V call is TRBV14, the J call TRBJ2-4; D call uncertain. The V end was cut by 1 base, the J end by 9 bases, with 4 bases between. This CDR3 is built from 11 residues. CDR1 is SGHDN, CDR2 FVKESK, per germline. The CDR3: CASSQAGIQYF. The CDR3 region has the DNA TGTGCCAGCAGCCAAGCGGGCATTCAGTACTTC.

This chain joins TRBV6-8 and TRBJ2-5; D remains unclear. The V and J ends lost 5 bases and 5 bases respectively, with 21 bases between them. CDR3 length equals 16 residues. Germline CDR1 is MNHGY and CDR2 is SAAAGT. In nucleotides, the CDR3 is TGTGCCAGCAGTCACGGCGGCCAGAAAGGTGGGGAGACCCAGTACTTC. This gives the protein CASSHGGQKGGETQYF.

This chain connects TRBV23-1 to TRBJ2-2; tentative D call: TRBD2 (6 bases). TRBV23-1 is identified as an open reading frame with a role that is uncertain. V was cut by 6 bases and J by 7 bases, with 15 bases left in between. The CDR3 has 14 amino acids. CDR3 nucleotides: TGCGCCAGCAGCTTGGTTCGGGGGAACGGGGAGCTGTTTTTT. Translated: CASSLVRGNGELFF.

The gene calls are TRBV6-8 and TRBJ1-1, with D possibly TRBD1 on 6 matching bases. CDR1 MNHGY and CDR2 SAAAGT come from the germline V gene. V shed 5 bases and J shed 6 bases, with 16 bases lying between them. This CDR3 contains 14 residues. For the CDR3, the DNA is TGTGCCAGCAGTACAGGGATGGAATGGGCTGAAGCTTTCTTT. It yields the protein CASSTGMEWAEAFF.

This clone came up a few times. The chain employs TRBV19 and TRBJ2-5; 13 bases agree with TRBD2. The J segment lost 5 bases and the V segment lost 9 bases, leaving 3 bases of the junction unmatched. Germline V gene lookup returns CDR1 LNHDA and CDR2 SQIVND (reference sequence). The CDR3 contains 13 residues. The CDR3 bases are TGTGCCAGCGGGACTAGCGGGACGGAGACCCAGTACTTC. It codes for CASGTSGTETQYF.

This clone was counted between two and nine times. CDR3 sequence (DNA): TGTGCCAGCAGCCTTCTAGCGGGAGTCGGTACCGGGGAGCTGTTTTTT. Protein sequence: CASSLLAGVGTGELFF. The chain is built from TRBV7-6 and TRBJ2-2; 10 bases line up with TRBD2. The CDR3 consists of 16 residues. V dropped 5 bases and J dropped 5; count of bases not matched to a gene: 8. Germline CDR1 SGHVS, CDR2 FNYEAQ.

This rearrangement joins TRBV29-1 to TRBJ2-1; TRBD2 matches 10 bases. This CDR3 has 18 amino acids. V lost 8 bases, J lost 4 bases, and 20 bases stayed unmatched. Per the germline V gene, CDR1 is SQVTM and CDR2 is ANQGSEA. The CDR3 nucleotides are TGCAGCCCCACCATCGTAGCGGGAGGTCCGATTGTGTACAATGAGCAGTTCTTC. Its translation is CSPTIVAGGPIVYNEQFF.

V is TRBV5-1 and J is TRBJ2-7; 11 bases are shared with TRBD1. From germline, CDR1 is SGHRS and CDR2 YFSETQ. The CDR3 loop spans 15 amino acids. Losses at the gene ends were 1 base for V and 4 bases for J; bases not matched to a gene: 4. CDR3 coding DNA: TGCGCCAGCAGCTTGATTGGGACAGGGGGTTACGAGCAGTACTTC. This codes for CASSLIGTGGYEQYF.